This TCR beta chain came from a study of beta chain features in type 1 diabetes. Study-level background: Across all samples, about 100,000,000 sorted cells were examined.

This clone was detected only a few times. The isolated RNA, all of it, was reverse transcribed, so expressed TCRB transcripts were what got sequenced. Repertoires were generated with immunoSEQ multiplex PCR, while TCRdb's copy carries only in-frame clones and drops some. The table records about 400,000 clones, around 12% of them present only once. Sorting of CD4+ naive, central memory, regulatory and stem cell-like memory cells was performed via CD45RO/CCR7/CD25/CD127/CD95/CD27. The CDR3 totals 13 residues. The germline CDR1 and CDR2 sequences are SGHAT and FQDESV (reference sequence). V was cut by 2 bases and J by 14 bases, with 13 bases left in between.

This chain connects TRBV11-1 to TRBJ1-6; no clear D. The sample comprised naive CD4+ T cells from blood. This clonotype was sampled from a man aged 18 to 35 in good health. CDR3 region: CASSLTGVQTLHF. The CDR3 region has the DNA TGTGCCAGCAGCTTAACCGGGGTCCAGACCCTCCACTTT.